These 4 T cell receptor beta chains came from one sample sequenced in a study of CD8 T cells in Susac syndrome. The authors reverse transcribed roughly 0.5 to 1 ug RNA with random hexamers. In TCRdb, the immunoSEQ multiplex PCR reads were re-called with MiXCR into one record per CDR3 protein. The sample carries 150,000 to 200,000 distinct CDR3 sequences, roughly 93% recorded once. The sequencing input was CD4+ T cells from PBMCs. These TCRs come from a human donor in good health.

V gene TRBV18 combines with J gene TRBJ2-2; no clear D. Trimming left V 3 bases short and J 0 bases short, with 11 bases between. Per the germline V gene, CDR1 is KGHSH and CDR2 is LQKENI. This CDR3 spans 16 amino acids. The CDR3 sequence: CASSPWRPSNTGELFF. In nucleotides, the CDR3 is TGTGCCAGCTCACCGTGGCGGCCCTCGAACACCGGGGAGCTGTTTTTT.

V usage is TRBV24-1 and J usage is TRBJ2-5, with D hard to call. Trimming took 4 bases from V and 1 from J, leaving 9 bases between them. The CDR3 is made up of 14 amino acids. Germline V lookup: CDR1 KGHDR, CDR2 SFDVKD. CDR3 amino acids: CATSESGPQETQYF. The CDR3 region has the DNA TGTGCCACCAGTGAGTCCGGGCCCCAAGAGACCCAGTACTTC.

The V and J genes are TRBV6-5 and TRBJ1-2; D uncertain. The ends were cut back, 5 bases at V and 4 bases at J, with 14 bases in the middle. CDR1 and CDR2 from the germline V gene are MNHEY and SVGAGI. The CDR3 is made up of 14 amino acids. The CDR3 is CASSPSFPGYGYTF. CDR3 DNA sequence: TGTGCCAGCAGTCCATCGTTTCCAGGCTATGGCTACACCTTC.

This clonotype was seen a single time. The V call is TRBV2, the J call TRBJ2-5; unclear D gene. Germline values: CDR1 SNHLY, CDR2 FYNNEI. The ends were cut back, 4 bases at V and 5 bases at J, with 11 bases in the middle. The CDR3 is 13 amino acids. The CDR3 bases are TGTGCCAGCAGTGTTCTAGGTCTTGAGACCCAGTACTTC. Amino acid sequence: CASSVLGLETQYF. Full variable domain (outside the CDR3, taken from reference TRBV2 and TRBJ2-5): EPEVTQTPSHQVTQMGQEVILRCVPISNHLYFYWYRQILGQKVEFLVSFYNNEISEKSEIFDDQFSVERPDGSNFTLKIRSTKLEDSAMYFCASSVLGLETQYFGPGTRLLVL.